This TCR beta chain came from a study of Ad26.COV2.S vaccination and SARS-CoV-2 variants. Germline CDR1 SGHTS, CDR2 YDEGEE. The junction had 11 bases not matched to a gene; V was cut back by 4 bases and J by 5 bases. The CDR3 spans 17 residues. Measured with immunoSEQ multiplex PCR; TCRdb has only the in-frame clones, and not every one. Among hundreds of thousands of clones listed, 70% to 90% were seen once. Treatment indicated: 19 received Ad26.COV2.S at low or high dose, single or two shots; about 5 received placebo; per-sample allocation not given. Sampling was done on day 63 after the first vaccine or placebo injection. An Ad26 vector carrying the Wuhan-strain SARS-CoV-2 spike served as the vaccine.

The chain couples TRBV5-8 to TRBJ1-6; 8 bases line up with TRBD1. The source is a person aged 18-65 years who received the Ad26.COV2.S COVID-19 vaccine or a placebo. Sequences were derived from peripheral blood, sampled in a trial of Ad26.COV2.S vaccine versus placebo. CDR3: CASSKGIRDRNNSPLHF. CDR3 in DNA: TGTGCCAGCAGCAAAGGAATCCGGGACAGGAATAATTCACCCCTCCACTTT. The full variable domain, in which reference TRBV5-8 and TRBJ1-6 provide the parts outside the CDR3, is EAGVTQSPTHLIKTRGQQATLRCSPISGHTSVYWYQQALGLGLQFLLWYDEGEERNRGNFPPRFSGRQFPNYSSELNVNALELEDSALYLCASSKGIRDRNNSPLHFGNGTRLTVT.